These T cell receptor beta chains were read from a single sample in a study of response to subunit inactivated influenza vaccine. MiXCR, run by TCRdb on the RT-PCR reads, gives a single entry per CDR3 protein. The data show around 150,000 distinct CDR3 sequences, about a tenth seen once. The specimen comprised non-naive T cells sorted from PBMCs, sampled 40 to 50 days after vaccination. The receptors come from a man aged 50 or older who received an inactivated influenza vaccine. Each CDR3 is given with its conserved first and last residue. The D gene is left open where the match is weak. Expanded clones are given a class, and other clones once, few, many or no size at all.

j_call: TRBJ2-3
clone_size: few
d_call: TRBD1
v_call: TRBV5-1
cdr3_nt: TGCGCCAGCAGGGTCGACAGGGGGATCGGAGATACGCAGTATTTT
cdr3_aa: CASRVDRGIGDTQYF

j_call: TRBJ2-7
clone_size: -
d_call: -
v_call: TRBV4-2
cdr3_nt: TGTGCCAGCAGCCAAGATGATTCGGGGAGCTACGAGCAGTACTTC
cdr3_aa: CASSQDDSGSYEQYF

j_call: TRBJ2-5
clone_size: many
d_call: -
v_call: TRBV5-1
cdr3_nt: TGCGCCAGCAGTGCCACAGGGCCAGAGACCCAGTACTTC
cdr3_aa: CASSATGPETQYF

j_call: TRBJ1-4
clone_size: few
d_call: -
v_call: TRBV5-1
cdr3_nt: TGCGCCAGCAGCTTGGCGGGACGGAGTCCAACTAATGAAAAACTGTTTTTT
cdr3_aa: CASSLAGRSPTNEKLFF

j_call: TRBJ2-3
clone_size: -
d_call: TRBD2
v_call: TRBV7-9
cdr3_nt: TGTGCCAGCAGCTTTCCTAGCGGGGGTGTTACAGATACGCAGTATTTT
cdr3_aa: CASSFPSGGVTDTQYF

j_call: TRBJ2-5
clone_size: few
d_call: -
v_call: TRBV9
cdr3_nt: TGTGCCAGCAGCGTAGGAACCCAACAGGTGGTTTGGGAGACCCAGTACTTC
cdr3_aa: CASSVGTQQVVWETQYF

j_call: TRBJ2-3
clone_size: many
d_call: TRBD1
v_call: TRBV20-1
cdr3_nt: TGCAGTGCTAGAGATCCCGCAGGGGGACGCACAGATACGCAGTATTTT
cdr3_aa: CSARDPAGGRTDTQYF

j_call: TRBJ2-1
clone_size: many
d_call: TRBD2
v_call: TRBV20-1
cdr3_nt: TGCAGTGCTAGATTAGCGGGGGGCCTTTACAATGAGCAGTTCTTC
cdr3_aa: CSARLAGGLYNEQFF

j_call: TRBJ2-6
clone_size: -
d_call: TRBD1
v_call: TRBV12-3/TRBV12-4
cdr3_nt: TGTGCCAGCACCCGGACAGGGTTACTTGACCCTGGGGCCAACGTCCTGACTTTC
cdr3_aa: CASTRTGLLDPGANVLTF

j_call: TRBJ2-3
clone_size: -
d_call: TRBD1
v_call: TRBV20-1
cdr3_nt: TGCAGTGCTGAGTCAGGGGGCGCGACAGATACGCAGTATTTT
cdr3_aa: CSAESGGATDTQYF

j_call: TRBJ2-3
clone_size: many
d_call: TRBD2
v_call: TRBV7-9
cdr3_nt: TGTGCCAGCAGCTTCCGAGCGGGGACCGCAGATACGCAGTATTTT
cdr3_aa: CASSFRAGTADTQYF

j_call: TRBJ2-2
clone_size: -
d_call: -
v_call: TRBV29-1
cdr3_nt: -
cdr3_aa: CSVMGANFGAGELFF

j_call: TRBJ2-2
clone_size: few
d_call: TRBD1
v_call: TRBV6-1
cdr3_nt: TGTGCCAGCAGCCGGACAGGGGAAAAGAACACCGGGGAGCTGTTTTTT
cdr3_aa: CASSRTGEKNTGELFF

j_call: TRBJ2-7
clone_size: many
d_call: TRBD2
v_call: TRBV18
cdr3_nt: TGTGCCAGCTCACAAACGTCCGGACTAGCGGGAGGCTACGAGCAGTACTTC
cdr3_aa: CASSQTSGLAGGYEQYF

j_call: TRBJ1-2
clone_size: -
d_call: -
v_call: TRBV20-1
cdr3_nt: TGCAGTGCTAGAAACAGGGACTATGGCTACACCTTC
cdr3_aa: CSARNRDYGYTF

j_call: TRBJ1-5
clone_size: -
d_call: -
v_call: TRBV6-2/TRBV6-3
cdr3_nt: TGTGCCAGCAGTTACCTTATCGACAGGAATAGCAATCAGCCCCAGCATTTT
cdr3_aa: CASSYLIDRNSNQPQHF

j_call: TRBJ1-1
clone_size: many
d_call: -
v_call: TRBV25-1
cdr3_nt: TGTGCCAGCCGCGCCGAGACCATGAACACTGAAGCTTTCTTT
cdr3_aa: CASRAETMNTEAFF

j_call: TRBJ1-1
clone_size: -
d_call: -
v_call: TRBV7-2
cdr3_nt: TGTGCCAGCAGCTTCAGCCAGGGCCAGAACACTGAAGCTTTCTTT
cdr3_aa: CASSFSQGQNTEAFF

j_call: TRBJ2-1
clone_size: many
d_call: -
v_call: TRBV24-1
cdr3_nt: TGTGCCACCAGGGCCTCGAGCTCCTACAATGAGCAGTTCTTC
cdr3_aa: CATRASSSYNEQFF

j_call: TRBJ2-3
clone_size: many
d_call: -
v_call: TRBV5-1
cdr3_nt: TGCGCCAGCAGCTTGGGGCTAGCGACTAGCACAGATACGCAGTATTTT
cdr3_aa: CASSLGLATSTDTQYF

j_call: TRBJ2-7
clone_size: few
d_call: TRBD1
v_call: TRBV6-2/TRBV6-3
cdr3_nt: TGTGCCAGCAGTACCCCGGGACAGCCGGTAATGCAGTACTTC
cdr3_aa: CASSTPGQPVMQYF

j_call: TRBJ1-1
clone_size: many
d_call: TRBD1
v_call: TRBV20-1
cdr3_nt: TGCAGTGCTAGCCCGACAGGGGTGGCCACTGAAGCTTTCTTT
cdr3_aa: CSASPTGVATEAFF

j_call: TRBJ1-1
clone_size: few
d_call: -
v_call: TRBV5-5
cdr3_nt: TGTGCCAGCAGCCTCCAAGGGGGGGGGCTCACTGAAGCTTTCTTT
cdr3_aa: CASSLQGGGLTEAFF

j_call: TRBJ1-1
clone_size: few
d_call: -
v_call: TRBV11-2
cdr3_nt: TGTGCCAGCAGCACACTGCTCCAGAACACTGAAGCTTTCTTT
cdr3_aa: CASSTLLQNTEAFF

j_call: TRBJ1-1
clone_size: -
d_call: -
v_call: TRBV7-9
cdr3_nt: TGTGCCAGCAGCTTAGATGGGGGTTGGACTGAAGCTTTCTTT
cdr3_aa: CASSLDGGWTEAFF

j_call: TRBJ2-3
clone_size: -
d_call: -
v_call: TRBV9
cdr3_nt: TGTGCCAGCAGCGTAGACAGCCTGGGCACAGATACGCAGTATTTT
cdr3_aa: CASSVDSLGTDTQYF

j_call: TRBJ2-7
clone_size: -
d_call: TRBD2
v_call: TRBV7-9
cdr3_nt: TGTGCCAGCAGCTTAGTAGCGGGAGGTCTGTACTTC
cdr3_aa: CASSLVAGGLYF

j_call: TRBJ2-7
clone_size: many
d_call: TRBD1
v_call: TRBV12-3/TRBV12-4
cdr3_nt: TGTGCCAGCAGTTTTGACGGACAGGCCTACGAGGAGCAGTACTTC
cdr3_aa: CASSFDGQAYEEQYF

j_call: TRBJ1-1
clone_size: few
d_call: TRBD1
v_call: TRBV5-5
cdr3_nt: TGTGCCAGCAGCCCGACGCGGACAGGGTCTGAAGCTTTCTTT
cdr3_aa: CASSPTRTGSEAFF

j_call: TRBJ1-2
clone_size: -
d_call: -
v_call: TRBV20-1
cdr3_nt: TGCAGTGCTATTACAACGCGGTATGGCTACACCTTC
cdr3_aa: CSAITTRYGYTF

j_call: TRBJ1-5
clone_size: -
d_call: TRBD1
v_call: TRBV4-3
cdr3_nt: TGCGCCAGCAGCCAATTTACAGGGGGGGGTCAGCCCCAGCATTTT
cdr3_aa: CASSQFTGGGQPQHF

j_call: TRBJ2-3
clone_size: few
d_call: -
v_call: TRBV5-1
cdr3_nt: TGCGCCAGCAGCGACCGAGGACAGATCACAGATACGCAGTATTTT
cdr3_aa: CASSDRGQITDTQYF

j_call: TRBJ2-1
clone_size: few
d_call: TRBD1
v_call: TRBV5-1
cdr3_nt: TGCGCCAGCAGCAGATCCGGGACAGGGGCCTACAATGAGCAGTTCTTC
cdr3_aa: CASSRSGTGAYNEQFF

j_call: TRBJ1-3
clone_size: -
d_call: -
v_call: TRBV4-1
cdr3_nt: TGCGCCAGCAGCCAAGATTCGATACAGGTCGTAGGAAACACCATATATTTT
cdr3_aa: CASSQDSIQVVGNTIYF

j_call: TRBJ1-1
clone_size: -
d_call: -
v_call: TRBV5-1
cdr3_nt: TGCGCCAGCAGCTTACCCGACCGGCGGCAGGGAAACACTGAAGCTTTCTTT
cdr3_aa: CASSLPDRRQGNTEAFF

j_call: TRBJ2-1
clone_size: many
d_call: -
v_call: TRBV12-3/TRBV12-4
cdr3_nt: TGTGCCAGCAGTTTCGGAATTTACAATGAGCAGTTCTTC
cdr3_aa: CASSFGIYNEQFF

j_call: TRBJ2-3
clone_size: -
d_call: -
v_call: TRBV5-5
cdr3_nt: TGTGCCAGCAGCCCACCTCGTCCCGGTACGCAGTATTTT
cdr3_aa: CASSPPRPGTQYF

j_call: TRBJ2-2
clone_size: few
d_call: TRBD1
v_call: TRBV5-1
cdr3_nt: TGCGCCAGCAGCTTGGTTTGGACAGGGAACACCGGGGAGCTGTTTTTT
cdr3_aa: CASSLVWTGNTGELFF

j_call: TRBJ1-4
clone_size: -
d_call: -
v_call: TRBV7-8
cdr3_nt: TGTGCCAGCAGACGGGACATAACTAATGAAAAACTGTTTTTT
cdr3_aa: CASRRDITNEKLFF

j_call: TRBJ2-3
clone_size: -
d_call: -
v_call: TRBV7-8
cdr3_nt: TGTGCCAGCAGCTTACCGGGTTTGGGAAACACAGATACGCAGTATTTT
cdr3_aa: CASSLPGLGNTDTQYF

j_call: TRBJ2-7
clone_size: -
d_call: -
v_call: TRBV6-1
cdr3_nt: TGTGCCAGCAGTGAACCGGGGCGTTCAAACTACGAGCAGTACTTC
cdr3_aa: CASSEPGRSNYEQYF

j_call: TRBJ2-1
clone_size: -
d_call: TRBD2
v_call: TRBV5-1
cdr3_nt: TGCGCCAGCAGCTTACAACCTAGCGGAATCTACAATGAGCAGTTCTTC
cdr3_aa: CASSLQPSGIYNEQFF

j_call: TRBJ2-1
clone_size: few
d_call: TRBD2
v_call: TRBV12-3/TRBV12-4
cdr3_nt: TGTGCCAGCAGTAAACTAGCGGGGGGGTTTGGTGAGCAGTTCTTC
cdr3_aa: CASSKLAGGFGEQFF

j_call: TRBJ2-3
clone_size: -
d_call: -
v_call: TRBV6-2/TRBV6-3
cdr3_nt: TGTGCCAGCAGCACCGACACAGATACGCAGTATTTT
cdr3_aa: CASSTDTDTQYF

j_call: TRBJ1-2
clone_size: few
d_call: -
v_call: TRBV2
cdr3_nt: TGTGCCAGCAGTGAGGGTTATGGCTACACCTTC
cdr3_aa: CASSEGYGYTF

j_call: TRBJ1-1
clone_size: -
d_call: TRBD1
v_call: TRBV27
cdr3_nt: TGTGCCAGCAGTCGTGCCGGGACAGGGACGTCCGGGGAAGCTTTCTTT
cdr3_aa: CASSRAGTGTSGEAFF

j_call: TRBJ1-1
clone_size: few
d_call: TRBD1
v_call: TRBV10-2
cdr3_nt: TGCGCCAGCAGTGACGGGACAGGGGGTATGAACACTGAAGCTTTCTTT
cdr3_aa: CASSDGTGGMNTEAFF

j_call: TRBJ2-7
clone_size: few
d_call: -
v_call: TRBV18
cdr3_nt: TGTGCCAGCTCAGGGGAGACGGACGAGCAGTACTTC
cdr3_aa: CASSGETDEQYF

j_call: TRBJ2-7
clone_size: few
d_call: TRBD1
v_call: TRBV5-1
cdr3_nt: TGCGCCAGCAGCTCCCGGGACAGGACCTCCTACGAGCAGTACTTC
cdr3_aa: CASSSRDRTSYEQYF

j_call: TRBJ2-7
clone_size: many
d_call: TRBD2
v_call: TRBV27
cdr3_nt: TGTGCCAGCAGTTTACTAGCGGGAGCCTACGAGCAGTACTTC
cdr3_aa: CASSLLAGAYEQYF

j_call: TRBJ2-3
clone_size: few
d_call: -
v_call: TRBV20-1
cdr3_nt: TGCAGTGCTTTTTCCGGGAAGGGTACGCAGTATTTT
cdr3_aa: CSAFSGKGTQYF